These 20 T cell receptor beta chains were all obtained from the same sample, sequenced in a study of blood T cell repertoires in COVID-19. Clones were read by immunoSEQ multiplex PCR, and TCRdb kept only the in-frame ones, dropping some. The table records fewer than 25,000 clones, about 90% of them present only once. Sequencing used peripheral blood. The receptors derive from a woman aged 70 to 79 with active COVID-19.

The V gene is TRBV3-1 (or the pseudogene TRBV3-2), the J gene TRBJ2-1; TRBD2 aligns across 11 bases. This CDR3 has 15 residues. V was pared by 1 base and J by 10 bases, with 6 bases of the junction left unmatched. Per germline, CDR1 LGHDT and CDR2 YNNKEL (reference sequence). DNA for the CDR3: TGTGCCAGCAGCCAAGTTGCGACTAGCGGGACGGAGCAGTTCTTC. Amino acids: CASSQVATSGTEQFF.

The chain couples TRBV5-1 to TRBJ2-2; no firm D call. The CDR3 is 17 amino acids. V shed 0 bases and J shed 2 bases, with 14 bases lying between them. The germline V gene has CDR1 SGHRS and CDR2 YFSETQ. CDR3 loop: CASSLVPDTRNTGELFF. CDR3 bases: TGCGCCAGCAGCTTGGTGCCCGATACGCGAAACACCGGGGAGCTGTTTTTT.

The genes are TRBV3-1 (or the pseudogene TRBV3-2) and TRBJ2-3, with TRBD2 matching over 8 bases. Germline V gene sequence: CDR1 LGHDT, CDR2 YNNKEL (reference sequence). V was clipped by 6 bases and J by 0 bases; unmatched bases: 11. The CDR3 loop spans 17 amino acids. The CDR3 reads CASRRTGASGSTDTQYF. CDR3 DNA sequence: TGTGCCAGCAGACGGACCGGTGCTAGCGGGAGCACAGATACGCAGTATTTT.

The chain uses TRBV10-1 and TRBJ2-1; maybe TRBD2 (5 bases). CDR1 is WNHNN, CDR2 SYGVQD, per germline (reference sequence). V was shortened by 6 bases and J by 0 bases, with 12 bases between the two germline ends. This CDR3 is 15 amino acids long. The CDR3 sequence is CASRKAASSYNEQFF. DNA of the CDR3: TGCGCCAGCAGAAAAGCGGCAAGCTCCTACAATGAGCAGTTCTTC.

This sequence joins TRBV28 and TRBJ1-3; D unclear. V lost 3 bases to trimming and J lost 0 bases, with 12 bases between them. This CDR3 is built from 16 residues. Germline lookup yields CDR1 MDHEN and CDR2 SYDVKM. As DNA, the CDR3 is TGTGCCAGCAGTTTGGGAGTGCACAGCTCTGGAAACACCATATATTTT. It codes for CASSLGVHSSGNTIYF.

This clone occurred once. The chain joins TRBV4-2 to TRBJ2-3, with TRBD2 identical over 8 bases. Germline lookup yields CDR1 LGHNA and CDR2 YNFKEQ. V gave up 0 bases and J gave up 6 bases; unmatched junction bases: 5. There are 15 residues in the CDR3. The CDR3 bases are TGTGCCAGCAGCCAAGAGAGGGGACTAGGGGATACGCAGTATTTT. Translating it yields CASSQERGLGDTQYF.

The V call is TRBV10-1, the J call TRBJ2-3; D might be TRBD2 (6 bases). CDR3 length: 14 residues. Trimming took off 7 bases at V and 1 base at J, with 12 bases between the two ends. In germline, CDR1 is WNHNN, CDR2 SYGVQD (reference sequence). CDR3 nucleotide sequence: TGCGCCAGCAAGGCGGGATCGGGCACAGATACGCAGTATTTT. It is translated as CASKAGSGTDTQYF.

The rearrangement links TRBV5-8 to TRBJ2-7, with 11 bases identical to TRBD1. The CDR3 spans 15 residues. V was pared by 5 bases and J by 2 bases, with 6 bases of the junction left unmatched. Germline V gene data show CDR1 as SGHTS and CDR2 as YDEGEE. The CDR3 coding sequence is TGTGCCAGCAGACCCGGACAGGGGGCTACCTACGAGCAGTACTTC. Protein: CASRPGQGATYEQYF. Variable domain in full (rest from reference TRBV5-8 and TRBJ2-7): EAGVTQSPTHLIKTRGQQATLRCSPISGHTSVYWYQQALGLGLQFLLWYDEGEERNRGNFPPRFSGRQFPNYSSELNVNALELEDSALYLCASRPGQGATYEQYFGPGTRLTVT.

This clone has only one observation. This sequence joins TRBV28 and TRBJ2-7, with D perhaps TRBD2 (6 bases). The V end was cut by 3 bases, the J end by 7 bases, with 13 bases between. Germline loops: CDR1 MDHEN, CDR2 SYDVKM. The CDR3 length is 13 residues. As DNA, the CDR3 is TGTGCCAGCAGTTTTCATGGGGCGGGGGAGCAGTACTTC. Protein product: CASSFHGAGEQYF.

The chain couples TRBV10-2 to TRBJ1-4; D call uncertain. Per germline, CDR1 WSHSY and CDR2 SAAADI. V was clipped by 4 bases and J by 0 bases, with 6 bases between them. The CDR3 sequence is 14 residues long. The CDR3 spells CASSVSATNEKLFF. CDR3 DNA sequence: TGCGCCAGCAGTGTTAGTGCAACTAATGAAAAACTGTTTTTT.

The CDR3 nucleotides are TGTGCCAGCAGCCAAGAGGGACAGGGTGGGGCGAACACTGAAGCTTTCTTT. It yields the protein CASSQEGQGGANTEAFF. The chain has TRBV3-1 (or the pseudogene TRBV3-2) and TRBJ1-1, with 9 nucleotides matching TRBD1. V gave up 0 bases and J gave up 1 base; unmatched junction bases: 6. This CDR3 has 17 amino acids. In germline, CDR1 is LGHDT, CDR2 YNNKEL (reference sequence).

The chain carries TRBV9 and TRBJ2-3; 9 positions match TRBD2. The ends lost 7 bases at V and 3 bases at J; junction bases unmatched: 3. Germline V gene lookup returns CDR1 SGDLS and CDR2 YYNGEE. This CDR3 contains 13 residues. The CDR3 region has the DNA TGTGCCAGCGAGAGCGGGAGGACAGATACGCAGTATTTT. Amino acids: CASESGRTDTQYF.

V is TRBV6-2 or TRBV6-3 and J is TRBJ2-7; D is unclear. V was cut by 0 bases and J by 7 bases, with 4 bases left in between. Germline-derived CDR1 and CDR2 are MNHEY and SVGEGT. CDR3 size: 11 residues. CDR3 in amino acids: CASSYSREQYF. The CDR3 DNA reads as TGTGCCAGCAGTTACTCTCGGGAGCAGTACTTC.

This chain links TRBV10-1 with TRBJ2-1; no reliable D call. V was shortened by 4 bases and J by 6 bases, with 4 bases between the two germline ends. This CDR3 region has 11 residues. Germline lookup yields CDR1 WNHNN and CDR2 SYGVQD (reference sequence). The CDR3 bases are TGCGCCAGCAGTGCCGGCAATGAGCAGTTCTTC. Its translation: CASSAGNEQFF.

CDR3 in amino acids: CASSVGPTGAAGEQFF. The CDR3 nucleotides are TGTGCCAGCAGCGTTGGCCCGACAGGGGCGGCAGGTGAGCAGTTCTTC. The chain has TRBV9 and TRBJ2-1; 8 positions agree with TRBD1. The germline V gene encodes CDR1 SGDLS and CDR2 YYNGEE. V was clipped by 2 bases and J by 9 bases; unmatched bases: 13. This CDR3 has 16 amino acids.

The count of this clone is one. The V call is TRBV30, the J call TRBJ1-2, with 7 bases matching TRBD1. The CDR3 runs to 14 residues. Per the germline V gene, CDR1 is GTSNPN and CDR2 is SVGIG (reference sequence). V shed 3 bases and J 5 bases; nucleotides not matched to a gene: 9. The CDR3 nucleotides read TGTGCCTGGAGCGCCGGGACAGCAAGATATGGCTACACCTTC. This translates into CAWSAGTARYGYTF.

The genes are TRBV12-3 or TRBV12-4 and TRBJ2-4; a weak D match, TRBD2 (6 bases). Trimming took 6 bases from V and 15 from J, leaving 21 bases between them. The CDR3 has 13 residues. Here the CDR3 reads CASSPDSDGGSYF. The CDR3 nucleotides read TGTGCCAGCAGCCCCGACTCAGACGGGGGATCGTACTTC.

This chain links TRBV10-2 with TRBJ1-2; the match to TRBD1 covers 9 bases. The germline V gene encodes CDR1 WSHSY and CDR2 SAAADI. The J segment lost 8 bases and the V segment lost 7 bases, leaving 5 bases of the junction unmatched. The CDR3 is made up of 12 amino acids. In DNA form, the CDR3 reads TGCGCCAGCACCAACAGGGGGCAGGGCTACACCTTC. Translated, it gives CASTNRGQGYTF.

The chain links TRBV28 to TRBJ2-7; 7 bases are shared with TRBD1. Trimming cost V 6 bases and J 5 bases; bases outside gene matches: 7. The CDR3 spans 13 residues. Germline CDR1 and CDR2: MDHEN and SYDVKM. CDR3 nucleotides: TGTGCCAGCAGATCGACAGGGAGCCACGAGCAGTACTTC. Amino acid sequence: CASRSTGSHEQYF.

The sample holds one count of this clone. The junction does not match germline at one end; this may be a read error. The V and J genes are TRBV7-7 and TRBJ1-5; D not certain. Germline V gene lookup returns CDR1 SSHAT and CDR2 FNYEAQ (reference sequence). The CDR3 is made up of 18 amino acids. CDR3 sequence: CASSSGGGPVTINQPQHF. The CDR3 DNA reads TGTGCTAGCAGCTCGGGAGGAGGACCGGTGACTATCAATCAGCCCCAGCATTTT.